The sequence of this T cell receptor (beta chain) was determined in a study of cytomegalovirus exposure and HLA in healthy donors. Study background: Inside one of the first data releases sat around 80 million unique TCRs taken from HLA-typed donors. General study findings and limits: For cytomegalovirus status, the classifier reportedly gave diagnoses with high specificity and sensitivity. It was reported that TCR beta sequences correctly inferred the HLA-A and HLA-B alleles for most subjects.

Although they were nominally healthy when sampled, donors likely had unrecorded immune exposures. Looked up from germline, CDR1 is SGHTS and CDR2 is YDEGEE. The CDR3 extends over 16 amino acids. V was clipped by 4 bases and J by 2 bases, with 16 bases between them. In this sample, this clone turned up once. Its cognate antigen is unknown. Primers included in the PCR were 60 Vbeta and 13 Jbeta primers. The method was immunoSEQ multiplex PCR; TCRdb's version includes in-frame clones alone and lacks a portion of them. The sample has fewer than 200,000 clones, 68% seen once. Sequenced sample: PBMCs. This chain connects TRBV5-8 to TRBJ1-3; D possibly corresponds to TRBD1 (6 bases). This sequence originates from a middle-aged man in good health and CMV-seronegative. This CDR3 is CASSPSDSQPGNTIYF. In nucleotides, the CDR3 is TGTGCCAGCAGCCCATCGGACAGTCAGCCTGGAAACACCATATATTTT.